Below, 14 T cell receptor beta chains from the same sample are listed, as sequenced in a study of high-grade serous ovarian cancer treatment subgroups. Tumor tissue was taken before any definitive surgery or chemotherapy was given. Libraries were prepared by immunoSEQ multiplex PCR; TCRdb keeps only in-frame clonotypes and omits some of them. This table holds about 39,000 clones, 70% to 80% found once. The source material was tumor tissue. The receptors were gathered from a human donor with high-grade serous ovarian cancer.

This chain uses TRBV9 with TRBJ2-3, with 8 bases matching TRBD2. Looked up from germline, CDR1 is SGDLS and CDR2 is YYNGEE. CDR3 length equals 16 residues. V trimming: 3 bases; J trimming: 1 base; junction bases outside the gene matches: 7. The chain's CDR3 is CASSEAGGRGTDTQYF. In nucleotides, the CDR3 is TGTGCCAGCAGCGAGGCGGGAGGTCGGGGCACAGATACGCAGTATTTT. The full variable domain, in which reference TRBV9 and TRBJ2-3 provide the parts outside the CDR3, is DSGVTQTPKHLITATGQRVTLRCSPRSGDLSVYWYQQSLDQGLQFLIQYYNGEERAKGNILERFSAQQFPDLHSELNLSSLELGDSALYFCASSEAGGRGTDTQYFGPGTRLTVL.

The chain links TRBV4-3 to TRBJ2-7; D perhaps matches TRBD2 (6 bases). Germline V gene data show CDR1 as LGHNA and CDR2 as YSLEER. V lost 2 bases and J 4 bases, leaving 12 bases between the germline ends. The CDR3 covers 14 residues. The CDR3 nucleotides read TGCGCCAGCAGCCAACGAGGGAGCGGGTACGAGCAGTACTTC. Amino acid sequence: CASSQRGSGYEQYF.

The chain recombines TRBV5-1 with TRBJ2-7; perhaps D is TRBD1 or TRBD2 (8 bases each). CDR1 is SGHRS, CDR2 YFSETQ, per germline. The ends were cut back, 0 bases at V and 6 bases at J, with 13 bases in the middle. The CDR3 spans 14 residues. The CDR3 nucleotides are TGCGCCAGCAGCTTGGGACAGGGGACTAGCGAGCAGTACTTC. Its translation: CASSLGQGTSEQYF.

V usage is TRBV19 and J usage is TRBJ1-3; D not resolved. This CDR3 is 15 amino acids long. Germline CDR1 LNHDA, CDR2 SQIVND (reference sequence). Trimming removed 3 bases at V and 4 bases at J, with 13 bases between. This chain's CDR3 is CASSIGRGFGNTIYF. In nucleotides, the CDR3 is TGTGCCAGTAGTATCGGACGAGGATTCGGAAACACCATATATTTT.

The chain uses TRBV5-6 and TRBJ2-3; D remains unclear. Trimming cost V 4 bases and J 3 bases, with 9 bases left between them. There are 13 residues in the CDR3. CDR1 and CDR2 (germline): SGHDT, YYEEEE. CDR3 bases: TGTGCCAGCAGCCCCAGAGAGACAGATACGCAGTATTTT. Translated: CASSPRETDTQYF.

This clone was seen more than once but under ten times. The chain has TRBV30 and TRBJ2-1, with TRBD1 identical over 8 bases. The V gene end was trimmed by 3 bases and the J gene end by 5 bases; junction bases not matched to a gene: 9. The germline gives CDR1 GTSNPN, CDR2 SVGIG (reference sequence). This CDR3 is built from 15 residues. The CDR3 here is CAWRPAGQVNNEQFF. Here the CDR3 DNA reads TGTGCCTGGAGGCCCGCGGGACAGGTAAACAATGAGCAGTTCTTC.

The rearrangement uses TRBV7-9 and TRBJ2-2; D ambiguous. V was cut by 1 base and J by 6 bases, with 6 bases left in between. CDR3 size: 13 residues. Germline-derived CDR1 and CDR2 are SEHNR and FQNEAQ (reference sequence). The CDR3 DNA reads as TGTGCCAGCAGCTTAGAAGTCGCCGGGGAGCTGTTTTTT. Its protein product is CASSLEVAGELFF.

The gene calls are TRBV28 and TRBJ1-3; D remains ambiguous. V was trimmed by 5 bases and J by 0 bases, leaving 11 bases between them. This CDR3 has 15 residues. Germline CDR1 reads MDHEN; CDR2 reads SYDVKM. The CDR3 DNA reads as TGTGCCAGCAGTCCCGGGATAGTCTCTGGAAACACCATATATTTT. Its protein product is CASSPGIVSGNTIYF. The complete variable domain, with remaining parts taken from reference TRBV28 and TRBJ1-3, reads DVKVTQSSRYLVKRTGEKVFLECVQDMDHENMFWYRQDPGLGLRLIYFSYDVKMKEKGDIPEGYSVSREKKERFSLILESASTNQTSMYLCASSPGIVSGNTIYFGEGSWLTVV.

The chain uses TRBV5-6 and TRBJ1-2; TRBD1 matches at 8 bases. J gave up 4 bases and V 2 bases, and 10 bases lay outside the gene matches. This CDR3 contains 16 residues. CDR1 and CDR2 from the germline V gene are SGHDT and YYEEEE. The CDR3 region is CASSLQGVTSFYGYTF. CDR3 nucleotide sequence: TGTGCCAGCAGCTTACAGGGGGTCACCTCCTTCTATGGCTACACCTTC.

This clone has a handful of counts. One junction end disagrees with the germline gene, perhaps due to a read error. V usage is TRBV6-1 and J usage is TRBJ1-2; D is unresolved. Germline V gives CDR1 MNHNS, CDR2 SASEGT. The CDR3 is 18 residues long. This CDR3 reads CAISDPEGIGTPTYGYTF. CDR3 nucleotide sequence: TGTGCCATCAGTGACCCTGAGGGAATTGGTACCCCCACCTATGGCTACACCTTC.

This chain connects TRBV5-1 to TRBJ1-5; D might be TRBD1 (5 bases). The ends were cut back, 0 bases at V and 6 bases at J, with 16 bases in the middle. The CDR3 contains 16 residues. Germline V CDR1 and CDR2: SGHRS, YFSETQ. The CDR3: CASSLGDVGNSQPQHF. CDR3 DNA sequence: TGCGCCAGCAGCTTGGGGGACGTCGGCAATAGTCAGCCCCAGCATTTT.

The chain's CDR3 is CASSFPGTSGSNEQYF. The DNA of the CDR3 is TGTGCCAGCAGTTTTCCTGGGACTAGCGGGAGTAACGAGCAGTACTTC. This chain uses TRBV6-6 with TRBJ2-7; TRBD2 matches 14 bases. With V trimmed by 4 bases and J by 5 bases, 7 bases remained unmatched. The CDR3 consists of 16 residues. Germline CDR1 reads MNHNY; CDR2 reads SVGAGI (reference sequence).

The V call is TRBV5-1, the J call TRBJ1-2; D unresolved. Trimming removed 3 bases at V and 8 bases at J, with 23 bases between. The CDR3 extends over 16 amino acids. Germline CDR1 reads SGHRS; CDR2 reads YFSETQ. In DNA form, the CDR3 reads TGCGCCAGCAGCTGGGCCGCGACACCCTCCGGTGGGGGCTACACCTTC. Protein product: CASSWAATPSGGGYTF.

The rearrangement uses TRBV20-1 and TRBJ2-1, with a possible D match to TRBD2 (6 bases). Trimming removed 7 bases from V and 4 bases from J, with 8 bases in between. Germline V CDR1 and CDR2: DFQATT, SNEGSKA (reference sequence). The CDR3 length is 11 residues. The CDR3 region is CSGAGYNEQFF. The CDR3, as DNA: TGCAGTGGGGCGGGATACAATGAGCAGTTCTTC.